This T cell receptor beta chain originates from a study of human T cells and chemical hapten exposure. Across the whole study: The use of 2% DPC on approximately 2 cm by approximately 2 cm of upper inner arm skin constituted sensitization. Doses of diphenylcyclopropenone went to the patients' scalps weekly throughout the roughly 23-week study.

Notes on the study in general: With patch test score, the counts of PT1 expanded TCRs showed a positive correlation.

Sample time point: patch test 3, about 24 weeks after DPC sensitization. Treatment given: therapeutic diphenylcyclopropenone sensitization with weekly scalp DPC. The germline CDR1 and CDR2 sequences are SGHVS and FQNEAQ. CDR3 length: 14 residues. Trimming shortened V by 6 bases and J by 2 bases, and 10 bases separated the two germline ends. Unique molecular identifiers were linked by the library to individual cDNA molecules. Using its own MiXCR run on the RACE reads, TCRdb lists one record per CDR3 protein. There are about 89,000 distinct CDR3 sequences in the sample; roughly 13% occur only once, and approximately 6.2% lies in the top ten. With respect to this clonotype: Antigen specificity is unknown.

The TCR originated in a woman in her forties or fifties with alopecia areata. Some clones in this sample may be carry-over from other donors' samples. Sequenced here: whole blood, sampled in connection with sensitization to the hapten diphenylcyclopropenone (DPC). The V and J genes are TRBV7-8 and TRBJ2-2, with unresolved D. CDR3 nucleotides: TGTGCCAGCAGGACGGACCTCAACACCGGGGAGCTGTTTTTT. Translation gives CASRTDLNTGELFF.